Sequencing of this T cell receptor beta chain was carried out in a study of blood T cell repertoires in COVID-19. Study in general: Samples came from the United States, Italy and Spain, spanning acute and convalescent COVID-19.

Assay used: immunoSEQ multiplex PCR; TCRdb lists only in-frame clones, some missing. Among 150,000 to 200,000 clones, 80% to 90% were seen once, and the ten largest hold around 12%. Germline lookup yields CDR1 MDHEN and CDR2 SYDVKM. CDR3 length: 14 amino acids. Trimming stripped 6 bases from V and 3 bases from J, with 14 bases between. V usage is TRBV28 and J usage is TRBJ1-1; the D is unclear. Sequenced sample: peripheral blood. This TCR was recovered from a woman between 70 and 85 years old with COVID-19, enrolled during active disease. CDR3 bases: TGTGCCAGCAGCCGGCCAGGAAGTTACACTGAAGCTTTCTTT. Its translation: CASSRPGSYTEAFF.